Below, 3 T cell receptor beta chains from the same sample are listed, as sequenced in a study of early T cells in non-severe SARS-CoV-2 infection. TCRdb analysed the 5' RACE reads with MiXCR anew, one entry per CDR3 protein. The sample consists of 60,000 to 70,000 distinct CDR3 sequences, less than 5.5% of them appearing once. The sample taken for sequencing was whole blood. Receptor source: an adult who was a healthcare worker with PCR-confirmed SARS-CoV-2 infection or an uninfected control (not recorded which).

This clonotype was observed a handful of times. This chain joins TRBV6-6 and TRBJ1-6, with D perhaps TRBD1 (6 bases). V was shortened by 5 bases and J by 7 bases, with 12 bases between the two germline ends. CDR1 MNHNY and CDR2 SVGAGI come from the germline V gene (reference sequence). This CDR3 comprises 14 residues. The CDR3 DNA sequence: TGTGCCAGCAGTACAGGGAACTCCAATTCACCCCTCCACTTT. This translates into CASSTGNSNSPLHF.

This clonotype came up a few times. At one of its ends the junction is not consistent with the germline gene, which may arise from a read error. This sequence joins TRBV4-1 and TRBJ1-1; a weak D match, TRBD1 (6 bases). This CDR3 comprises 14 residues. Looked up from germline, CDR1 is MGHRA and CDR2 is YSYEKL. CDR3 sequence: CASSTLQGNAEAFF. CDR3 nucleotides: TGCGCCAGCTCAACACTGCAGGGGAACGCTGAAGCTTTCTTT.

The chain has TRBV5-1 and TRBJ1-2; TRBD1 agrees at 7 bases. CDR1 and CDR2 (germline): SGHRS, YFSETQ. Trimming cost V 3 bases and J 4 bases; bases outside gene matches: 9. The CDR3 sequence is 15 residues long. CDR3 residues: CASSYGRGSSYGYTF. In DNA, the CDR3 is TGCGCCAGCAGCTACGGCAGGGGGTCTAGCTATGGCTACACCTTC.